This T cell receptor beta chain was captured in a study of blood T cell repertoires in COVID-19 (dated by TCRdb to 2018 to 2021). A note on the overall study: Samples covering the acute and convalescent phases of COVID-19 were provided by collaborators in the United States, Italy and Spain. The dataset comprised deeply sampled blood TCRbeta repertoires from subjects exposed to, actively infected with, or recovered from COVID-19. The samples were drawn from the first 160 participants of the ongoing ImmuneRACE study and from 1,200 or so subjects provided by 6 global collaborators. Nearly every sample came with metadata listing a de-identified subject ID, COVID-19 status, age in years and sex. The prospective study material was composed of cDNA or gDNA derived from T cells, B-cell-depleted T cells, or PBMCs. A freely available public database, intended as a resource for researchers studying the immune response to SARS-CoV-2, is where the repertoires were released. Where available, HLA class I and class II types were taken from metadata supplied by the sample provider and were not determined by assay-based typing. On the study overall, not on this receptor specifically: The quantity of clinical and demographic metadata differed by source and by participant and was supplied without curation.

Unmatched junction bases come to 2, with V trimmed by 6 bases and J by 4 bases. Based on the germline V gene (reference sequence), the CDR1 and CDR2 sequences are LNHDA and SQIVND. The CDR3 has 14 amino acids, counting the end cysteine and phenylalanine. The only DNA kept is the CDR3, 42 bases in frame from the first base. The collaborating institutions used their own protocols to collect whole blood in K2EDTA tubes. Collaborator samples were shipped for TCRbeta analysis as frozen whole blood, isolated PBMCs, or DNA extracted from either sample type. TCRbeta CDR3 regions were amplified from genomic DNA by means of the immunoSEQ Assay, a bias-controlled multiplex PCR. On the study's bioinformatics: Nucleated cell counts per sample were estimated from amplification of reference gene primers within the assay. Sequence reads were collapsed and filtered to measure the absolute abundance of every unique TCRbeta CDR3 rearrangement. Productive Simpson clonality was computed per sample as the square root of Simpson's diversity index over productive rearrangements. TCRdb took over this immuneACCESS table, retaining in-frame rearrangements with V and J assigned. Such tables are incomplete; in checked studies, under half of the missing clones stem from an unresolved V gene, and the remainder is unexplained. The V and J calls and clone size were taken over from that table, and D and trimming were inferred from the DNA. This sample lists tens of thousands of clones; 80% to 95% were detected once. The biggest ten clones account for 0.65% to 0.95% of the sample.

As for this clone: This receptor's antigen is unknown. No base quality information exists; no much larger clone differs at one position.

The rearranged chain carries TRBV19 and TRBJ2-2; 10 bases in between match TRBD1. The specimen sequenced was peripheral blood. The receptor's source is a woman older than 75 with acute or convalescent COVID-19. The CDR3 in this case is CASRGTGVTGELFF. In nucleotides, the sequence is TGTGCCAGTAGGGGGACAGGGGTCACCGGGGAGCTGTTTTTT.